The next 23 T cell receptor beta chains were all read from a single sample in a study of naive and memory T cell subsets. General study points: Possibly reflecting memory cells re-expressing CD45RA, a few larger clonotypes occurred in naive repertoires, especially CD8.

Both TRBC1 and TRBC2 were covered by a beta constant-region primer of two equimolar oligonucleotides. Four rounds of PCR amplified the ligated cDNA using nested alpha and beta constant-region primers plus SP2. One entry per CDR3 protein, called by TCRdb with MiXCR from the UMI-ligation and nested PCR reads. This table holds around 140,000 distinct CDR3 sequences, 22% found once. These receptors have no identified antigens. Specimen: naive CD4+ T cells from blood. The receptors were gathered from a human donor in good health.

V gene TRBV10-3 combines with J gene TRBJ2-7, with 8 nucleotides matching TRBD1. V was pared by 9 bases and J by 2 bases, with 3 bases of the junction left unmatched. This CDR3 has 12 residues. Germline assignment: CDR1 ENHRY and CDR2 SYGVKD. CDR3: CAIMGQAYEQYF. CDR3 DNA sequence: TGTGCCATAATGGGACAGGCCTACGAGCAGTACTTC.

The gene calls are TRBV7-2 and TRBJ1-2; D is unresolved. CDR1 is SGHTA and CDR2 is FQGNSA in the germline V gene. The V end lost 5 bases, the J end lost 4 bases, and 8 bases lay between the germline ends. The CDR3 covers 12 residues. Here the CDR3 reads CASSPLAYGYTF. Written as DNA, the CDR3 is TGTGCCAGCAGCCCCCTGGCCTATGGCTACACCTTC.

This clonotype turned up a few times. The chain recombines TRBV12-3 or TRBV12-4 with TRBJ1-4; the D gene is possibly TRBD1 (5 bases). V was trimmed by 3 bases and J by 10 bases, leaving 6 bases between them. This CDR3 comprises 11 residues. CDR3 bases: TGTGCCAGCAGTTTGGGGGGAAAACTGTTTTTT. Translated: CASSLGGKLFF.

Only a few counts were recorded for this clonotype. This chain links TRBV6-6 with TRBJ2-7, with D possibly called TRBD1 or TRBD2 (5 bases each). The CDR3 totals 14 residues. Trimming left V 7 bases short and J 6 bases short, with 19 bases between. Germline CDR1 MNHNY, CDR2 SVGAGI (reference sequence). CDR3 sequence (DNA): TGTGCCAGCACCCAGGATGGGGGTCCTTCCGAGCAGTACTTC. This sequence encodes CASTQDGGPSEQYF.

This clonotype came up many times. The chain recombines TRBV10-2 with TRBJ2-3; perhaps D is TRBD1 or TRBD2 (7 bases each). Germline values: CDR1 WSHSY, CDR2 SAAADI. This CDR3 is built from 17 residues. Trimming left V 3 bases short and J 4 bases short, with 20 bases between. The CDR3 is CASSDSVRQGGADTQYF. CDR3 coding DNA: TGCGCCAGCAGTGATTCCGTTCGACAGGGAGGGGCAGATACGCAGTATTTT.

This sequence joins TRBV14 and TRBJ2-1, with D unclear. The CDR3 has 13 residues. With 0 bases removed from V and 8 bases from J, the gap between germline ends came to 8 bases. Germline loops: CDR1 SGHDN, CDR2 FVKESK. The CDR3 spells CASSQELADEQFF. CDR3 DNA sequence: TGTGCCAGCAGCCAAGAGTTAGCCGATGAGCAGTTCTTC.

This rearrangement joins TRBV18 to TRBJ2-7; TRBD2 matches at 16 bases. This CDR3 has 18 residues. The ends lost 3 bases at V and 5 bases at J; junction bases unmatched: 10. Germline CDR1 KGHSH, CDR2 LQKENI. CDR3: CASSPLGTSGRALNEQYF. Here the CDR3 DNA reads TGTGCCAGCTCACCCCTCGGGACTAGCGGGAGGGCCCTGAACGAGCAGTACTTC. The full variable domain, rest sourced from reference TRBV18 and TRBJ2-7, is NAGVMQNPRHLVRRRGQEARLRCSPMKGHSHVYWYRQLPEEGLKFMVYLQKENIIDESGMPKERFSAEFPKEGPSILRIQQVVRGDSAAYFCASSPLGTSGRALNEQYFGPGTRLTVT.

The chain employs TRBV29-1 and TRBJ2-3, with D possibly TRBD1 on 5 matching bases. Trimming pared 4 bases from V and 5 bases from J, leaving 16 bases between. This CDR3 has 14 amino acids. CDR1 is SQVTM, CDR2 ANQGSEA, per germline. The CDR3 DNA sequence: TGCAGCGTTGTTCCCCGGACAACTAAAGATACGCAGTATTTT. Translating it yields CSVVPRTTKDTQYF.

In this sample, this clonotype turned up a few times. The rearrangement uses TRBV7-9 and TRBJ2-1; D is perhaps TRBD1 or TRBD2 (5 bases each). Looked up from germline, CDR1 is SEHNR and CDR2 is FQNEAQ (reference sequence). V dropped 5 bases and J dropped 4 bases, with 15 bases sitting between them. CDR3 length equals 15 residues. This chain's CDR3 is CASSPGTKAYNEQFF. The CDR3 coding sequence is TGTGCCAGCAGCCCCGGGACCAAAGCTTACAATGAGCAGTTCTTC.

The chain carries TRBV12-3 or TRBV12-4 and TRBJ2-2; tentatively, D is TRBD1 (6 bases). Trimming shortened V by 2 bases and J by 1 base, and 11 bases separated the two germline ends. The CDR3 runs to 16 residues. The CDR3 nucleotides are TGTGCCAGCAGTTTAAAGCGACAGGAGAACACCGGGGAGCTGTTTTTT. This translates into CASSLKRQENTGELFF.

This clonotype has at least ten counts. The chain employs TRBV5-1 and TRBJ2-3, with 15 bases identical to TRBD2. Germline CDR1 is SGHRS and CDR2 is YFSETQ. The CDR3 runs 17 residues. V gave up 4 bases and J gave up 4 bases; unmatched junction bases: 7. CDR3 in DNA: TGCGCCAGCAGCCGGACTAGCGGGAGGGTTATCGCAGATACGCAGTATTTT. It yields the protein CASSRTSGRVIADTQYF.

In its sample, this clonotype was seen a few times. Written as DNA, the CDR3 is TGCAGCGTTGGTGGGCAGAGCACAGATACGCAGTATTTT. Its protein is CSVGGQSTDTQYF. The genes are TRBV29-1 and TRBJ2-3; D gene uncertain. The ends were cut back, 4 bases at V and 0 bases at J, with 8 bases in the middle. CDR1 is SQVTM, CDR2 ANQGSEA, per germline. The CDR3 has 13 residues.

The rearrangement links TRBV28 to TRBJ1-5; TRBD1 matches 9 bases. CDR3 length equals 14 residues. Germline assignment: CDR1 MDHEN and CDR2 SYDVKM. After removal of 6 bases from V and 7 bases from J, the junction contained 7 bases not matched to a gene. The CDR3 protein is CASRGGTGPQPQHF. Here the CDR3 DNA reads TGTGCCAGCAGGGGAGGGACAGGGCCCCAGCCCCAGCATTTT.

A single count supports this clonotype. The rearrangement links TRBV20-1 to TRBJ2-3, with D uncertain. This CDR3 region has 12 residues. Germline CDR1 reads DFQATT; CDR2 reads SNEGSKA (reference sequence). The V end was cut by 4 bases, the J end by 0 bases, with 5 bases between. CDR3 protein: CSAKDSTDTQYF. The CDR3 region has the DNA TGCAGTGCTAAAGACAGCACAGATACGCAGTATTTT.

V is TRBV6-5 and J is TRBJ2-6; D is unclear. CDR3 length equals 16 residues. Trimming stripped 1 base from V and 0 bases from J, with 7 bases between. Germline V CDR1 and CDR2: MNHEY, SVGAGI. CDR3 nucleotides: TGTGCCAGCAGTTACTGGGTCCGCTCTGGGGCCAACGTCCTGACTTTC. The encoded protein is CASSYWVRSGANVLTF.

This chain links TRBV28 with TRBJ1-5; weak D call: TRBD1 (6 bases). Trimming took 4 bases from V and 7 from J, leaving 11 bases between them. CDR1 and CDR2 (germline): MDHEN, SYDVKM. CDR3 length: 13 amino acids. CDR3 region: CASSWGGRQPQHF. The DNA for the CDR3 is TGTGCCAGCAGTTGGGGGGGCCGCCAGCCCCAGCATTTT.

V is TRBV12-3 or TRBV12-4 and J is TRBJ1-1; D not certain. This CDR3 is 14 amino acids long. V was cut by 3 bases and J by 0 bases, with 8 bases left in between. The CDR3 DNA sequence: TGTGCCAGCAGTTTTGGGCGGTTGAACACTGAAGCTTTCTTT. This gives the protein CASSFGRLNTEAFF.

This chain connects TRBV25-1 to TRBJ2-7; 8 nucleotides agree with TRBD1. CDR3 size: 16 residues. CDR1 and CDR2 from the germline V gene are MGHDK and SYGVNS. The ends lost 4 bases at V and 1 base at J; junction bases unmatched: 9. The chain's CDR3 is CASSAYGTGLSYEQYF. In DNA, the CDR3 is TGTGCCAGCAGTGCCTACGGGACAGGACTATCCTACGAGCAGTACTTC.

The V and J genes are TRBV5-1 and TRBJ2-3; D might be TRBD1 (6 bases). The germline CDR1 and CDR2 sequences are SGHRS and YFSETQ. V was pared by 0 bases and J by 5 bases, with 16 bases between. The CDR3 loop spans 16 amino acids. CDR3 nucleotide sequence: TGCGCCAGCAGCTTGGGTCGCGCTAACAGGGAAGATACGCAGTATTTT. Amino acid sequence: CASSLGRANREDTQYF.

This clonotype has just a few counts. V gene TRBV5-4 combines with J gene TRBJ2-2; D perhaps matches TRBD1 (6 bases). Trimming shortened V by 4 bases and J by 7 bases, and 20 bases separated the two germline ends. Germline V gene data show CDR1 as SGHNT and CDR2 as YYREEE (reference sequence). This CDR3 comprises 16 residues. The CDR3 loop is CASSARQGPTGGELFF. CDR3 in DNA: TGTGCCAGCAGCGCGCGCCAGGGGCCGACGGGCGGGGAGCTGTTTTTT.

J is TRBJ2-7 and V is TRBV28; TRBD1 might be the D (5 bases). Trimming stripped 5 bases from V and 0 bases from J, with 23 bases between. The CDR3 is 18 residues long. Looked up from germline, CDR1 is MDHEN and CDR2 is SYDVKM. DNA for the CDR3: TGTGCCAGCAGTCCCCCCTGGTTTAGAGACAGTTCCTCCTACGAGCAGTACTTC. As protein: CASSPPWFRDSSSYEQYF.

The CDR3 DNA sequence: TGTGCCAGCAGTTCAGTACAGCGGGAGGGCCTGGGAAAGACCCAGTACTTC. Protein sequence: CASSSVQREGLGKTQYF. The gene calls are TRBV27 and TRBJ2-5, with 10 bases lining up with TRBD2. The V and J ends lost 4 bases and 6 bases, in that order; junction bases with no gene match: 14. CDR3 length equals 17 residues. Germline CDR1 is MNHEY and CDR2 is SMNVEV (reference sequence).

Note on this clonotype: A junction end diverges from the germline sequence, so it may reflect a read error. This chain joins TRBV28 and TRBJ2-7; no clear D. The germline CDR1 and CDR2 sequences are MDHEN and SYDVKM. The CDR3 is 13 amino acids. CDR3 protein: CSSSFRVPYEQYF. For the CDR3, the DNA is TGTTCCAGCAGTTTCCGTGTGCCCTACGAGCAGTACTTC.